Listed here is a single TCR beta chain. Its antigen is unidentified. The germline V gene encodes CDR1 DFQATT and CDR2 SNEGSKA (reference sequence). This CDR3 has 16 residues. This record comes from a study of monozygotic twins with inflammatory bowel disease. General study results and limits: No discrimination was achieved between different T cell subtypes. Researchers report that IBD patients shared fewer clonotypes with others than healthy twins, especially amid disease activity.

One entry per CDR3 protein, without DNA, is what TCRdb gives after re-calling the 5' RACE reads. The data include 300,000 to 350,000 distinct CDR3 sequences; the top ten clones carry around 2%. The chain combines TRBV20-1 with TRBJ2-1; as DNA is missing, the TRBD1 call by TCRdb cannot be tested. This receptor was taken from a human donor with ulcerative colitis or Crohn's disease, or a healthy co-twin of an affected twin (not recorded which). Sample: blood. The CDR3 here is CSANGGGGQFNNEQFF.